These 10 T cell receptor beta chains were sequenced from one sample in a study of read filtering for tumor transcriptome and immune sequencing. The library was built from 400 ng RNA with molecular barcoded adaptors for alpha/delta and beta/gamma chains. TCRdb reprocessed the reads with MiXCR, giving one entry per CDR3 protein. The data hold approximately 58,000 distinct CDR3 sequences, with more than 20% observed a single time. The sample was a population of CD138-negative cells sorted from bone marrow. These receptor sequences come from a donor aged 40 or older with multiple myeloma.

V and J are TRBV28 and TRBJ1-5, with 9 nucleotides matching TRBD1. The CDR3 runs to 17 residues. Looked up from germline, CDR1 is MDHEN and CDR2 is SYDVKM. V dropped 5 bases and J dropped 0; count of bases not matched to a gene: 8. The CDR3 bases are TGTGCCAGCAGTAGAGGGGACAGGGCGTATAGCAATCAGCCCCAGCATTTT. Protein product: CASSRGDRAYSNQPQHF.

About this clonotype itself: Being one base from a much bigger clone, this may be a read error. Because the CDR3 is missing its conserved closing phenylalanine or tryptophan, this is likely a read error. This chain uses TRBV29-1 with TRBJ2-1; 11 bases agree with TRBD2. The CDR3 sequence is 14 residues long. Germline loops: CDR1 SQVTM, CDR2 ANQGSEA. V lost 2 bases to trimming and J lost 11 bases; unmatched junction nucleotides: 8. CDR3 protein: CSVELRLAGQQQFL. As DNA, the CDR3 is TGCAGCGTTGAACTACGACTAGCGGGGCAACAGCAGTTCCTC.

This clonotype was picked up many times. The chain combines TRBV27 with TRBJ2-5; 12 nucleotides align to TRBD2. J was trimmed by 5 bases and V by 2 bases; bases with no gene match: 6. This CDR3 contains 16 residues. CDR1 is MNHEY, CDR2 SMNVEV, per germline (reference sequence). CDR3 coding DNA: TGTGCCAGCAGTTTACGACTAGCGGGAGTCGGGGAGACCCAGTACTTC. Translated, it gives CASSLRLAGVGETQYF.

This clonotype showed up many times. As DNA, the CDR3 is TGTGCCAGCAGCTTGGGACTAGCCGTATATGAGCAGTTCTTC. It translates to CASSLGLAVYEQFF. The V call is TRBV5-5, the J call TRBJ2-1; 7 bases are a match to TRBD2. Germline-derived CDR1 and CDR2 are SGHKS and YYEKEE (reference sequence). The CDR3 sequence is 14 residues long. V lost 0 bases, J lost 8 bases, and 5 bases stayed unmatched.

This clonotype was seen repeatedly, ten times or more. The V call is TRBV10-2, the J call TRBJ1-1, with D hard to call. V lost 4 bases to trimming and J lost 8 bases, with 11 bases between them. In germline, CDR1 is WSHSY, CDR2 SAAADI. The CDR3 runs to 12 residues. In DNA form, the CDR3 reads TGCGCCAGCAGTGTAAGAAGCAACGAAGCTTTCTTT. This gives the protein CASSVRSNEAFF.

This clonotype was picked up many times. The chain employs TRBV9 and TRBJ2-3; D not resolved. The V end lost 2 bases, the J end lost 6 bases, and 13 bases lay between the germline ends. Germline CDR1 is SGDLS and CDR2 is YYNGEE. CDR3 length equals 14 residues. This CDR3 is CASSVYGLFDTQYF. CDR3 sequence (DNA): TGTGCCAGCAGCGTGTACGGATTATTTGATACGCAGTATTTT.

Details on this clonotype: One end of the junction does not line up with germline, which may come from a read error. The V call is TRBV20-1, the J call TRBJ2-1; TRBD2 might be the D (5 bases). Germline CDR1 DFQATT, CDR2 SNEGSKA (reference sequence). This CDR3 spans 13 amino acids. The CDR3 nucleotides read TGCAGCGCTAGATCCCACGACTACGATGAGCAGTTCTTC. Its translation is CSARSHDYDEQFF.

The rearrangement uses TRBV2 and TRBJ2-5; TRBD2 might be the D (6 bases). Germline CDR1 reads SNHLY; CDR2 reads FYNNEI. This CDR3 comprises 15 residues. V gave up 1 base and J gave up 5 bases, with 14 bases separating them. CDR3 loop: CASSEDGGGDETQYF. The CDR3, as DNA: TGTGCCAGCAGTGAAGATGGTGGCGGGGATGAGACCCAGTACTTC.

With respect to this clonotype: This may come from a read error, since a much larger clone is one base off. The chain carries TRBV10-3 and TRBJ2-5; D is tentatively TRBD1 or TRBD2 (6 bases each). Germline V lookup: CDR1 ENHRY, CDR2 SYGVKD. This CDR3 is built from 13 residues. The CDR3 here is CAIRIQGGETRYF. Here the CDR3 DNA reads TGTGCCATCAGAATACAGGGAGGAGAGACCCGGTACTTC.

This sequence joins TRBV7-9 and TRBJ2-7; possible D gene TRBD1, 5 bases. Looked up from germline, CDR1 is SEHNR and CDR2 is FQNEAQ (reference sequence). Trimming removed 1 base at V and 9 bases at J, with 16 bases between. The CDR3 is 14 residues long. CDR3 loop: CASSLDIQGSAQYF. As DNA, the CDR3 is TGTGCCAGCAGCTTAGATATTCAGGGAAGTGCGCAGTACTTC. The complete variable domain, with remaining parts taken from reference TRBV7-9 and TRBJ2-7, reads DTGVSQNPRHKITKRGQNVTFRCDPISEHNRLYWYRQTLGQGPEFLTYFQNEAQLEKSRLLSDRFSAERPKGSFSTLEIQRTEQGDSAMYLCASSLDIQGSAQYFGPGTRLTVT.